The table lists the clone carrying this TCR beta chain with a count of one. The data are from a study of blood T cell repertoires in COVID-19. V lost 4 bases and J lost 1, with 15 bases in between. Germline V gives CDR1 SGHKS, CDR2 YYEKEE (reference sequence). This CDR3 is 15 amino acids long. Sequencing used immunoSEQ multiplex PCR; TCRdb keeps in-frame clones, though not all of them. The sample holds over 65,000 clones, around four fifths seen once. The source of this sequence is a man between 60 and 75 years old with COVID-19, enrolled during active disease. This chain uses TRBV5-5 with TRBJ2-7, with TRBD1 as a possible D gene (7 bases). The sequenced sample consisted of peripheral blood. The CDR3 DNA reads as TGTGCCAGCAGCGGAGGGACAGCAATTTCCTACGAGCAGTACTTC. This gives the protein CASSGGTAISYEQYF.